What follows are 8 T cell receptor beta chains derived from one specimen sequenced in a study of T cell responses to AZD1222 COVID-19 vaccine. TCRdb's table, derived via immunoSEQ multiplex PCR, lists solely in-frame clones and lacks some. Of 68,000 or so clones in the sample, roughly 90% were seen once. The specimen comprised peripheral blood, sampled on day 0 of AZD1222 vaccination. Receptors were obtained from an adult in good health.

The V call is TRBV7-6, the J call TRBJ2-1; TRBD1 aligns across 7 bases. The V gene end was trimmed by 5 bases and the J gene end by 5 bases; junction bases not matched to a gene: 12. CDR1 SGHVS and CDR2 FNYEAQ come from the germline V gene. The CDR3 consists of 16 residues. The CDR3 here is CASSPRQGERHNEQFF. The DNA for the CDR3 is TGTGCCAGCAGCCCTCGGCAGGGGGAGCGACACAATGAGCAGTTCTTC.

The rearrangement joins TRBV7-2 to TRBJ2-4; D is tentatively TRBD1 or TRBD2 (5 bases each). Between the trimmed V and J ends, which lost 1 base and 8 bases, there was a span of 15 bases. The CDR3 covers 15 residues. Germline V gene lookup returns CDR1 SGHTA and CDR2 FQGNSA. The CDR3 protein is CASSLVVGERDIQYF. The CDR3 DNA follows: TGTGCCAGCAGCTTAGTCGTAGGGGAGAGAGACATTCAGTACTTC.

The rearrangement uses TRBV7-2 and TRBJ2-1, with D perhaps matching TRBD2 (6 bases). There are 14 residues in the CDR3. V lost 5 bases to trimming and J lost 3 bases, with 11 bases between them. Germline V gene lookup returns CDR1 SGHTA and CDR2 FQGNSA. This CDR3 is CASSPGSHYNEQFF. CDR3 DNA sequence: TGTGCCAGCAGCCCCGGGAGTCACTACAATGAGCAGTTCTTC.

V and J are TRBV5-1 and TRBJ2-7, with TRBD2 matching over 8 bases. The CDR3 has 15 amino acids. The V segment lost 1 base and the J segment 4 bases; nucleotides outside the gene matches: 7. The germline V gene encodes CDR1 SGHRS and CDR2 YFSETQ. The CDR3 is CASSLLSGSEYEQYF. CDR3 nucleotide sequence: TGCGCCAGCAGCTTGTTGAGCGGGAGTGAATACGAGCAGTACTTC.

The V call is TRBV24-1, the J call TRBJ2-3; 7 nucleotides agree with TRBD2. The CDR3 spans 13 residues. Per germline, CDR1 KGHDR and CDR2 SFDVKD. The V and J ends lost 7 bases and 4 bases, in that order; junction bases with no gene match: 4. Written as DNA, the CDR3 is TGTGCCACCAGCGGCGGGAGCCCAGATACGCAGTATTTT. Translating gives CATSGGSPDTQYF.

The rearrangement uses TRBV3-1 (or the pseudogene TRBV3-2) and TRBJ2-1; TRBD2 is a possible D gene (5 bases). The V and J ends lost 4 bases and 6 bases respectively, with 16 bases between them. The CDR3 sequence is 15 residues long. Germline CDR1 is LGHDT and CDR2 is YNNKEL (reference sequence). Here the CDR3 reads CASSLTQLEVNEQFF. In nucleotides, the CDR3 is TGTGCCAGCAGCCTCACCCAACTAGAGGTCAATGAGCAGTTCTTC.

The chain joins TRBV9 to TRBJ1-6; D is undetermined. The CDR3 is 15 residues long. V was clipped by 3 bases and J by 7 bases, with 14 bases between them. Germline V CDR1 and CDR2: SGDLS, YYNGEE. The DNA of the CDR3 is TGTGCCAGCAGCGCCCGCCTGGAGCCAAATTCACCCCTCCACTTT. Residues: CASSARLEPNSPLHF.

The V and J genes are TRBV27 and TRBJ1-1; D is undetermined. The germline CDR1 and CDR2 sequences are MNHEY and SMNVEV (reference sequence). This CDR3 is 13 amino acids long. Trimming cost V 3 bases and J 1 base, with 6 bases left between them. CDR3: CASSFSSNTEAFF. DNA of the CDR3: TGTGCCAGCAGTTTCTCTTCGAACACTGAAGCTTTCTTT.